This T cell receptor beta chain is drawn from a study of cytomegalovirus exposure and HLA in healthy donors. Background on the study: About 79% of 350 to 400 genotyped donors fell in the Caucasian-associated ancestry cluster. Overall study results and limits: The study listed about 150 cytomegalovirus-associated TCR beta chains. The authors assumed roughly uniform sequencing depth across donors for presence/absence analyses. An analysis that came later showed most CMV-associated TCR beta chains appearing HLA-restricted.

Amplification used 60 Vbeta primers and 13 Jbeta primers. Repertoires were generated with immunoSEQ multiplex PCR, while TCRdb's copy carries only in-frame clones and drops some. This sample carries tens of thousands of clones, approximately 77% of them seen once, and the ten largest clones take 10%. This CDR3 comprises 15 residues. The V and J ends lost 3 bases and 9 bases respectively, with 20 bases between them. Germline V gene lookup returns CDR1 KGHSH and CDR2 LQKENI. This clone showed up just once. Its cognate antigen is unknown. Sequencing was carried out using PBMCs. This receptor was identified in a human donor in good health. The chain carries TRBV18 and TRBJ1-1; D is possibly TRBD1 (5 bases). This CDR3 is CASSPVVDQGRQAFF. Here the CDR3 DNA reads TGTGCCAGCTCACCCGTTGTCGACCAGGGAAGACAAGCTTTCTTT.